These 26 T cell receptor beta chains share one sample of origin, sequenced in a study of cytomegalovirus exposure and HLA in healthy donors. PCR used 60 Vbeta primers and 13 Jbeta primers. This table comes from immunoSEQ multiplex PCR, and its TCRdb copy is limited to in-frame clones, with some not included. The sample shows around 190,000 clones, roughly 86% of them seen only once. The specimen was PBMCs. All receptors derive from a man between 35 and 55 years old in good health and CMV-seropositive.

V gene TRBV5-1 combines with J gene TRBJ2-1; 10 nucleotides line up with TRBD2. The junction had 16 bases not matched to a gene; V was cut back by 0 bases and J by 4 bases. CDR3 length equals 20 residues. Germline V gene lookup returns CDR1 SGHRS and CDR2 YFSETQ. CDR3 in DNA: TGCGCCAGCAGCTTGGAGAGTCGAGCGGGGGGGAGGTTAGCTTACAATGAGCAGTTCTTC. Residues: CASSLESRAGGRLAYNEQFF.

The chain couples TRBV29-1 to TRBJ1-1, with TRBD1 matching over 7 bases. The CDR3 has 13 amino acids. J lost 5 bases, V lost 1 base, and 4 bases had no gene match. Germline lookup yields CDR1 SQVTM and CDR2 ANQGSEA. CDR3 sequence: CSVEGQGGTEAFF. The CDR3 DNA follows: TGCAGCGTTGAAGGACAGGGAGGAACTGAAGCTTTCTTT.

The chain joins TRBV7-9 to TRBJ2-7; perhaps TRBD1 as D (6 bases). V gave up 6 bases and J gave up 1 base, with 10 bases separating them. The germline gives CDR1 SEHNR, CDR2 FQNEAQ (reference sequence). The CDR3 consists of 13 residues. CDR3 nucleotide sequence: TGTGCCAGCAGACCCGGACAGTCCTACGAGCAGTACTTC. Translated, it gives CASRPGQSYEQYF.

V is TRBV11-2 and J is TRBJ2-2; D is unresolved. This CDR3 is built from 15 residues. Trimming took 5 bases from V and 6 from J, leaving 16 bases between them. Germline CDR1 SGHAT, CDR2 FQNNGV. The CDR3 spells CASSPLALLAGELFF. The CDR3 DNA reads TGTGCCAGCAGCCCACTCGCGTTGCTGGCCGGGGAGCTGTTTTTT.

Worth noting for this clone: Other DNA sequences within the sample encode an identical CDR3. The CDR3 protein is CASSPGTGYEQYF. CDR3 sequence (DNA): TGTGCCAGCTCACCGGGGACAGGCTACGAGCAGTACTTC. The chain is built from TRBV18 and TRBJ2-7; 8 nucleotides agree with TRBD1. The trim removed 3 bases at V and 3 bases at J, leaving 1 base unmatched. Germline CDR1 reads KGHSH; CDR2 reads LQKENI. CDR3 length: 13 residues.

The V call is TRBV19, the J call TRBJ2-7, with TRBD2 as a possible D gene (5 bases). Between the trimmed V and J ends, which lost 9 bases and 3 bases, there was a span of 15 bases. Germline CDR1 reads LNHDA; CDR2 reads SQIVND (reference sequence). The CDR3 is made up of 13 amino acids. The CDR3 region has the DNA TGTGCCAGCGGATGGGAGTCGGGCTACGAGCAGTACTTC. It encodes CASGWESGYEQYF.

V usage is TRBV6-4 and J usage is TRBJ2-1, with TRBD2 matching 12 bases. V gave up 6 bases and J gave up 8 bases; unmatched junction bases: 8. The germline V gene has CDR1 MRHNA and CDR2 SNTAGT. This CDR3 is 15 amino acids long. The CDR3 protein is CASSATSGSVYEQFF. The CDR3 DNA sequence: TGTGCCAGCAGCGCGACTAGCGGGAGCGTCTATGAGCAGTTCTTC.

The chain employs TRBV14 and TRBJ1-6; no clear D. V dropped 4 bases and J dropped 9 bases, with 19 bases sitting between them. Germline CDR1 is SGHDN and CDR2 is FVKESK. The CDR3 totals 16 residues. The CDR3 DNA reads TGTGCCAGCAGCCCTCATCTCGGCGGAAGCGGTTCACCCCTCCACTTT. Its translation is CASSPHLGGSGSPLHF.

This clone showed up just once. The chain carries TRBV9 and TRBJ1-6; 10 bases are shared with TRBD1. Germline CDR1 SGDLS, CDR2 YYNGEE. V lost 0 bases to trimming and J lost 6 bases; unmatched junction nucleotides: 0. The CDR3 length is 15 residues. This CDR3 reads CASSVGTGGNSPLHF. DNA for the CDR3: TGTGCCAGCAGCGTAGGGACAGGGGGTAATTCACCCCTCCACTTT.

As concerns this clone: The same CDR3 can be traced to other DNA sequences in this sample. V usage is TRBV5-1 and J usage is TRBJ2-2; 7 bases are a match to TRBD2. The CDR3 contains 15 residues. Germline CDR1 is SGHRS and CDR2 is YFSETQ. V lost 0 bases, J lost 1 base, and 0 bases stayed unmatched. CDR3 sequence (DNA): TGCGCCAGCAGCTTGGTAGCGGGGAACACCGGGGAGCTGTTTTTT. It is translated as CASSLVAGNTGELFF.

The CDR3 nucleotides are TGTGCCAGAAGCTCTGACAGGGGAGGAGAGACCCAGTACTTC. This translates into CARSSDRGGETQYF. The rearrangement uses TRBV5-3 and TRBJ2-5, with 8 bases matching TRBD1. TRBV5-3 is placed among ORFs of uncertain function. This CDR3 is built from 14 residues. The V segment lost 3 bases and the J segment 4 bases; nucleotides outside the gene matches: 5.

The rearrangement joins TRBV5-1 to TRBJ1-1; 7 bases line up with TRBD1. Germline loops: CDR1 SGHRS, CDR2 YFSETQ. CDR3 length: 14 residues. J lost 5 bases, V lost 0 bases, and 4 bases had no gene match. CDR3 DNA: TGCGCCAGCAGCTTGGATCCAGGGGGGACTGAAGCTTTCTTT. This sequence encodes CASSLDPGGTEAFF.

V is TRBV27 and J is TRBJ2-5; TRBD2 might be the D (5 bases). The V end lost 6 bases, the J end lost 2 bases, and 16 bases lay between the germline ends. This CDR3 spans 15 amino acids. CDR1 is MNHEY, CDR2 SMNVEV, per germline (reference sequence). Written as DNA, the CDR3 is TGTGCCAGCAGCACACTCCTAGCCCCGCAAGAGACCCAGTACTTC. Translated, it gives CASSTLLAPQETQYF.

V and J are TRBV10-2 and TRBJ1-6; 7 nucleotides align to TRBD1. This CDR3 region has 18 residues. J was trimmed by 1 base and V by 5 bases; bases with no gene match: 11. Germline CDR1 reads WSHSY; CDR2 reads SAAADI. The CDR3 loop reads CASSNRDSDFSYNSPLHF. The CDR3 DNA reads TGCGCCAGCAGTAACCGGGACAGCGATTTTTCCTATAATTCACCCCTCCACTTT.

The gene calls are TRBV7-8 and TRBJ2-1; D might be TRBD1 (6 bases). The CDR3 is 12 residues long. V lost 1 base to trimming and J lost 12 bases, with 10 bases between them. Germline CDR1 and CDR2: SGHVS and FQNEAQ. Here the CDR3 reads CASSLGSGAQFF. The CDR3 DNA reads as TGTGCCAGCAGCTTAGGCTCAGGGGCGCAGTTCTTC. Drawing the rest from reference TRBV7-8 and TRBJ2-1, the complete variable domain is GAGVSQSPRYKVAKRGQDVALRCDPISGHVSLFWYQQALGQGPEFLTYFQNEAQLDKSGLPSDRFFAERPEGSVSTLKIQRTQQEDSAVYLCASSLGSGAQFFGPGTRLTVL.

DNA of the CDR3: TGTGCCAGCAGTCCCATGTCCACTAACTATGGCTACACCTTC. Protein product: CASSPMSTNYGYTF. V and J are TRBV2 and TRBJ1-2; D ambiguous. Germline-derived CDR1 and CDR2 are SNHLY and FYNNEI. This CDR3 is 14 amino acids long. With 5 bases removed from V and 0 bases from J, the gap between germline ends came to 10 bases.

This clone was observed a few times. Other DNA sequences in this specimen translate into the identical CDR3. The J gene is TRBJ1-2, the V gene TRBV11-2; no clear D. V was pared by 0 bases and J by 4 bases, with 6 bases between. The germline V gene has CDR1 SGHAT and CDR2 FQNNGV. The CDR3 sequence is 13 residues long. The CDR3, as DNA: TGTGCCAGCAGCTTAGACGGAGTCTATGGCTACACCTTC. Translated: CASSLDGVYGYTF.

This clone was seen only a few times. This chain uses TRBV5-6 with TRBJ1-1; 7 bases match TRBD1. This CDR3 region has 14 residues. From germline, CDR1 is SGHDT and CDR2 YYEEEE. J was trimmed by 4 bases and V by 2 bases; bases with no gene match: 5. CDR3 loop: CASSFDRARTEAFF. DNA for the CDR3: TGTGCCAGCAGCTTCGACAGGGCCCGCACTGAAGCTTTCTTT.

This chain uses TRBV6-5 with TRBJ2-7; the D gene is possibly TRBD1 (5 bases). Trimming left V 0 bases short and J 3 bases short, with 9 bases between. CDR1 and CDR2 from the germline V gene are MNHEY and SVGAGI. The CDR3 has 14 residues. CDR3 loop: CASSYSTGDYEQYF. DNA for the CDR3: TGTGCCAGCAGTTACTCAACAGGCGACTACGAGCAGTACTTC.

The rearrangement joins TRBV2 to TRBJ1-5; 7 positions agree with TRBD1. With V trimmed by 4 bases and J by 0 bases, 12 bases remained unmatched. Per germline, CDR1 SNHLY and CDR2 FYNNEI. The CDR3 is 18 amino acids. DNA for the CDR3: TGTGCCAGCAGTGTCATGGCCTGGGACAGCTATAGCAATCAGCCCCAGCATTTT. Translated: CASSVMAWDSYSNQPQHF.

This clone was observed once. The chain links TRBV7-9 to TRBJ2-1; 10 nucleotides align to TRBD1. Germline V gene data show CDR1 as SEHNR and CDR2 as FQNEAQ (reference sequence). With 6 bases clipped from V and 9 bases from J, the junction kept 14 bases outside the gene matches. The CDR3 has 16 amino acids. Here the CDR3 reads CASRSPGQGKGGEQFF. The DNA of the CDR3 is TGTGCCAGCAGGTCCCCGGGACAGGGGAAGGGTGGTGAGCAGTTCTTC.

This chain joins TRBV7-3 and TRBJ2-2; a weak D match, TRBD2 (5 bases). V lost 4 bases to trimming and J lost 0 bases, with 15 bases between them. Per germline, CDR1 SGHTA and CDR2 FQGTGA. The CDR3 totals 17 residues. CDR3 residues: CASSSLVRGPNTGELFF. The CDR3 coding sequence is TGTGCCAGCAGCTCCCTCGTCCGCGGGCCGAACACCGGGGAGCTGTTTTTT.

V usage is TRBV7-3 and J usage is TRBJ1-5; 10 bases match TRBD1. The germline CDR1 and CDR2 sequences are SGHTA and FQGTGA. V lost 10 bases and J lost 0; bases outside the gene matches: 9. This CDR3 region has 16 residues. CDR3 protein: CATNRDRGYSNQPQHF. CDR3 DNA sequence: TGTGCCACAAACCGGGACAGGGGATATAGCAATCAGCCCCAGCATTTT.

The chain employs TRBV7-7 and TRBJ2-5, with a weak D call TRBD1 (6 bases). CDR1 and CDR2 from the germline V gene are SSHAT and FNYEAQ (reference sequence). The CDR3 is 13 residues long. Trimming shortened V by 1 base and J by 5 bases, and 8 bases separated the two germline ends. DNA for the CDR3: TGTGCCAGCAGCTTAGGGGGGCTTGAGACCCAGTACTTC. This gives the protein CASSLGGLETQYF. Complete variable domain (other parts from reference TRBV7-7 and TRBJ2-5): GAGVSQSPRYKVTKRGQDVTLRCDPISSHATLYWYQQALGQGPEFLTYFNYEAQPDKSGLPSDRFSAERPEGSISTLTIQRTEQRDSAMYRCASSLGGLETQYFGPGTRLLVL.

V and J are TRBV6-1 and TRBJ1-5, with TRBD1 matching 7 bases. CDR1 and CDR2 from the germline V gene are MNHNS and SASEGT. Trimming took 6 bases from V and 6 from J; bases not matched to a gene: 8. CDR3 length equals 14 residues. The CDR3 sequence is CASRSLTGSQPQHF. DNA for the CDR3: TGTGCCAGCAGATCTTTGACAGGGTCTCAGCCCCAGCATTTT.

The chain links TRBV5-6 to TRBJ2-1, with D perhaps TRBD2 (5 bases). Between the trimmed V and J ends, which lost 3 bases and 7 bases, there was a span of 20 bases. Per the germline V gene, CDR1 is SGHDT and CDR2 is YYEEEE. This CDR3 is 16 amino acids long. The DNA of the CDR3 is TGTGCCAGCAGCTACGGACCGGGTTCGACGGGGAATGAGCAGTTCTTC. This sequence encodes CASSYGPGSTGNEQFF.